The entry that follows covers one T cell receptor (beta chain) sequence. This sample is part of a study of blood T cell repertoires in COVID-19. In the study overall: The study drew acute and convalescent COVID-19 samples from the United States, Italy and Spain.

The assay was immunoSEQ multiplex PCR, and TCRdb's table has in-frame clones only and misses some. The sample has more than 450,000 clones; around 90% are singletons. The junction had 9 bases not matched to a gene; V was cut back by 2 bases and J by 8 bases. The CDR3 is 16 residues long. Germline values: CDR1 SGHVS, CDR2 FQNEAQ. Sequencing was done on a sample of PBMCs or T cells enriched from blood (not recorded which). The sequence derives from a woman younger than 30 who had recovered from COVID-19. This chain joins TRBV7-8 and TRBJ2-1; 10 nucleotides line up with TRBD1. Here the CDR3 DNA reads TGTGCCAGCAGCTTACTGGGACAGGGGATTGTGGATGAGCAGTTCTTC. Its translation: CASSLLGQGIVDEQFF.